This T cell receptor (beta chain) was retrieved from a study of CXCR3-negative and CXCR3-positive naive CD8 T cells. UMI-tagged TRB cDNA libraries were built via 5' RACE. TCRdb reworked the 5' RACE reads into one entry per CDR3 protein, no DNA. In total, the table holds about 58,000 distinct CDR3 sequences. A note on this clonotype: Its antigen is unidentified.

Germline V gene lookup returns CDR1 LNHDA and CDR2 SQIVND (reference sequence). There are 14 residues in the CDR3. Findings and caveats of the study: Relative to CXCR3-negative naive cells, CXCR3-positive naive cells had more hydrophobic TRB CDR3s. Diversity in memory CD8+ cells fell much lower than the comparably high levels seen in both naive subsets. Memory, not naive, CXCR3-negative and CXCR3-positive cells differed in TRBV-TRBJ usage.

The sample taken for sequencing was naive CXCR3- CD8+ T cells from blood. Subset denoted: CD45RO-CCR7+CD27+CD95- naive CD8+ T cells lacking CXCR3 (TNR3-). The receptor was isolated from a human donor in good health. Some clones in this sample may be carry-over from other donors' samples. The V and J genes are TRBV19 and TRBJ2-7; the D gene TCRdb calls, TRBD1, cannot be checked with no DNA. This CDR3 is CASSGGGASYEQYF.